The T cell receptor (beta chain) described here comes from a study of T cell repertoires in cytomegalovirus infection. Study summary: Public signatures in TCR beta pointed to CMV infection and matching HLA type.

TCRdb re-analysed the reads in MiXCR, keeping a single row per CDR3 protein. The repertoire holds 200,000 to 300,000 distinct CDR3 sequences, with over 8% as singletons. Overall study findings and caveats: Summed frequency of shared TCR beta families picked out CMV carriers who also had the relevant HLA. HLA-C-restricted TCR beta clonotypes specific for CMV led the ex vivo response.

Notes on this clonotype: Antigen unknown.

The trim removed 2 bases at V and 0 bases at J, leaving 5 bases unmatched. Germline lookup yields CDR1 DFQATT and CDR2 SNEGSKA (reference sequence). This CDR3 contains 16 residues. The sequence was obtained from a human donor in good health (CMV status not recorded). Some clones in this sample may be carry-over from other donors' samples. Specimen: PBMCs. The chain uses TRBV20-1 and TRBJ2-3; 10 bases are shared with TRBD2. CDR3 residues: CSARRSSGSSTDTQYF. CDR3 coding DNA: TGCAGTGCTAGAAGGTCTAGCGGGAGTAGCACAGATACGCAGTATTTT.